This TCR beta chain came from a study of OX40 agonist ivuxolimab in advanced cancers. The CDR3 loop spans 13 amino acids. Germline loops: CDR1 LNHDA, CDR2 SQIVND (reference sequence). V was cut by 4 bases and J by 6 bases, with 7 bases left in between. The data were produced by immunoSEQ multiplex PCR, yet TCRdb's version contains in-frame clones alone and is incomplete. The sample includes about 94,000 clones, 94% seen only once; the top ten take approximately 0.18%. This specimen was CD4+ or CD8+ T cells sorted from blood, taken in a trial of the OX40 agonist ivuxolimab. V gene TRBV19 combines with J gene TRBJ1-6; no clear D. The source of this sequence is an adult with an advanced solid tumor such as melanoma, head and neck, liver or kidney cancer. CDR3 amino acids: CASSRGGNSPLHF. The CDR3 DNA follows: TGTGCCAGTAGTAGGGGTGGTAATTCACCCCTCCACTTT.